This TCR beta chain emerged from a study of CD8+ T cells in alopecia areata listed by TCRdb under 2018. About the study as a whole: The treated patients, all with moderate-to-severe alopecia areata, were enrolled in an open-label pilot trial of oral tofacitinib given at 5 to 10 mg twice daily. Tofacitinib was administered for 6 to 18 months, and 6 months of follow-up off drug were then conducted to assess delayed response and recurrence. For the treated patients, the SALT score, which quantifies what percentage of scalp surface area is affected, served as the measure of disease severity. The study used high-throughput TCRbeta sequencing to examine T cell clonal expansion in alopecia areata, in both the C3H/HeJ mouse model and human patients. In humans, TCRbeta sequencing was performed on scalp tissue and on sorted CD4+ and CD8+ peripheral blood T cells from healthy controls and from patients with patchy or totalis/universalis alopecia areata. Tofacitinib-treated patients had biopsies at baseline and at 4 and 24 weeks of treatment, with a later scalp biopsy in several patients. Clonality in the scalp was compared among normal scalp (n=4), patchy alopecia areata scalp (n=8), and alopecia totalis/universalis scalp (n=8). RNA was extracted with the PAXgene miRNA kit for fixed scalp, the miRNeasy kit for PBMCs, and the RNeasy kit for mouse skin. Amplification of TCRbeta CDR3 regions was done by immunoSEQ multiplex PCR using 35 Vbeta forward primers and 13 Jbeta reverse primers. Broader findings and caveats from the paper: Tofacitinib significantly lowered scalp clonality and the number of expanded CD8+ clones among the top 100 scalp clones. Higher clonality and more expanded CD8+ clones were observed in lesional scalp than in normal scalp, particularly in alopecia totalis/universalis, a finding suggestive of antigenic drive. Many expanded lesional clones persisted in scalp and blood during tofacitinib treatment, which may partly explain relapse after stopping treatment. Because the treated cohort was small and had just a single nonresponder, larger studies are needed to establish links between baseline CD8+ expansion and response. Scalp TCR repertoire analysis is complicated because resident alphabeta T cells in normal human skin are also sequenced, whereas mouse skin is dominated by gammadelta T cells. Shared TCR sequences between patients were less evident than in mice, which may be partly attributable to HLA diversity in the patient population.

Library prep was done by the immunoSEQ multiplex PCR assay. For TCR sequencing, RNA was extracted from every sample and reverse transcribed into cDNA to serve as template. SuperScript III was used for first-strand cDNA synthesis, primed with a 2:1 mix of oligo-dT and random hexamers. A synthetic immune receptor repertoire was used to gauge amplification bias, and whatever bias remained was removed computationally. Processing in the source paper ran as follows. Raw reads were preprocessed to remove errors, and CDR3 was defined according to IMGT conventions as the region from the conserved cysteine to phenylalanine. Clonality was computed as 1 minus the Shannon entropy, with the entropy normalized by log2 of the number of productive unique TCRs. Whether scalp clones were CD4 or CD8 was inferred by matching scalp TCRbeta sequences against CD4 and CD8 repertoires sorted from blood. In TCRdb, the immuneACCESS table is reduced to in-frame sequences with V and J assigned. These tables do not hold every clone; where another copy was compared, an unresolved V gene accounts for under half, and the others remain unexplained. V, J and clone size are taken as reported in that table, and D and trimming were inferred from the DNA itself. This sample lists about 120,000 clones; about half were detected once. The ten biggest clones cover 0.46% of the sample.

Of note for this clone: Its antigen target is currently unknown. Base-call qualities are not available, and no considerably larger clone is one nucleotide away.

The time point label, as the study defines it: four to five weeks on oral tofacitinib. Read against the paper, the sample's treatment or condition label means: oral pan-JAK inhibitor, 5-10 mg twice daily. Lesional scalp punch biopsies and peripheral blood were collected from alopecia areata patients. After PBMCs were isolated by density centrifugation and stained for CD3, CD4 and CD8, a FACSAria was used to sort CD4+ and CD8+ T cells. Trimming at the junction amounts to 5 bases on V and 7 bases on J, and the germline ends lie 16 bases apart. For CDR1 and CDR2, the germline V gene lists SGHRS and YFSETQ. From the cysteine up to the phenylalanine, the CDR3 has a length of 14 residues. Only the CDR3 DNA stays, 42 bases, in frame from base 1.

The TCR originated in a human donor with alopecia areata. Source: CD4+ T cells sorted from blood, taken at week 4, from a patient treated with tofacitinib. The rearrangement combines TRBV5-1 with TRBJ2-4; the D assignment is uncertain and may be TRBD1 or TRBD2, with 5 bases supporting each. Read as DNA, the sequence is TGCGCCAGCAGTTTCGGGACCTGGGGCAACATTCAGTACTTC. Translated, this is CASSFGTWGNIQYF.